The source of this T cell receptor (beta chain) is a study of blood T cell repertoires in COVID-19. About the research overall: PBMCs, B-cell-depleted T cells, or T cells provided the cDNA or gDNA that made up the material.

In the authors' methods: Reference gene primer amplification in the assay estimated nucleated cell counts. Only in-frame clones appear in the TCRdb table, and some are missing; sequencing was by immunoSEQ multiplex PCR. V, J and clone size are taken as reported in that table, and D and trimming were inferred from the DNA itself. The sample lists hundreds of thousands of clones, more than 80% seen once, with over 2% in the top ten. V shed 4 bases and J 5 bases; nucleotides not matched to a gene: 5. Germline CDR1 is SNHLY and CDR2 is FYNNEI. CDR3 length: 13 residues. Participants were aged roughly 18 to 90 years from roughly 26 US areas.

Sequencing used PBMCs or T cells enriched from blood (not recorded which). The TCR was taken from a woman in her late teens or twenties who had recovered from COVID-19. V gene TRBV2 combines with J gene TRBJ2-7; 7 nucleotides line up with TRBD1. CDR3 region: CASSAQGVDEQYF. CDR3 DNA sequence: TGTGCCAGCAGTGCCCAGGGGGTCGACGAGCAGTACTTC. Full variable domain (remainder filled in from reference TRBV2 and TRBJ2-7): EPEVTQTPSHQVTQMGQEVILRCVPISNHLYFYWYRQILGQKVEFLVSFYNNEISEKSEIFDDQFSVERPDGSNFTLKIRSTKLEDSAMYFCASSAQGVDEQYFGPGTRLTVT.